Below are 2 T cell receptor beta chains sequenced from a single sample in a study of cytomegalovirus exposure and HLA in healthy donors. PCR was performed using 60 Vbeta and 13 Jbeta primers. Clones were read by immunoSEQ multiplex PCR, and TCRdb kept only the in-frame ones, dropping some. The table has 150,000 to 200,000 clones, over 80% seen once. The sequenced sample consisted of PBMCs. The receptors were gathered from a human donor in good health.

V is TRBV27 and J is TRBJ2-1; TRBD2 is a possible D gene (6 bases). CDR3 length: 16 residues. V was pared by 6 bases and J by 0 bases, with 15 bases between. CDR1 and CDR2 from the germline V gene are MNHEY and SMNVEV (reference sequence). The CDR3 reads CASRELGGSSYNEQFF. The CDR3 region has the DNA TGTGCCAGCAGAGAACTCGGGGGTAGCTCCTACAATGAGCAGTTCTTC.

This chain uses TRBV4-1 with TRBJ2-5; D is undetermined. This CDR3 has 13 amino acids. V dropped 4 bases and J dropped 6 bases, with 12 bases sitting between them. Germline assignment: CDR1 MGHRA and CDR2 YSYEKL. The CDR3 spells CASSPAYSQTQYF. The CDR3 DNA follows: TGCGCCAGCAGCCCCGCCTACTCCCAGACCCAGTACTTC.